This paragraph reports one TCR beta chain. Its antigen remains unidentified. This entry comes from a study of a mutant IDH1 vaccine in newly diagnosed glioma. Study background: The study started vaccination 4-6 weeks after radiotherapy alone, or with temozolomide cycles. Treated patients, averaging approximately 40 years, were about 60% male and roughly 38% female. Patients got radiotherapy, temozolomide, or both beforehand, and most got both.

Trimming at V came to 5 bases and at J to 3 bases, leaving 5 bases not matched to a gene. The CDR3 totals 15 residues. Per the germline V gene, CDR1 is LNHDA and CDR2 is SQIVND (reference sequence). Data came from immunoSEQ multiplex PCR; TCRdb stores just in-frame clones and leaves some out. The profile shows approximately 50,000 clones, 87% of them singletons. This sample's time point: week 23, last vaccination. Vaccinated patients received 300 ug of mutant IDH1 20-mer peptide per dose, with topical imiquimod. Those who donated had recent WHO grade 3 or 4 IDH1-mutant, ATRX-lost astrocytomas. The sample was PBMCs, taken from a glioma patient whose treatment included an IDH1 peptide vaccine. The receptor comes from a man aged 40-49 years with glioma. The chain links TRBV19 to TRBJ2-7; the match to TRBD2 covers 12 bases. The CDR3: CASSPPGLAGYEQYF. The CDR3 DNA reads TGTGCCAGTAGTCCACCGGGACTAGCGGGCTACGAGCAGTACTTC.